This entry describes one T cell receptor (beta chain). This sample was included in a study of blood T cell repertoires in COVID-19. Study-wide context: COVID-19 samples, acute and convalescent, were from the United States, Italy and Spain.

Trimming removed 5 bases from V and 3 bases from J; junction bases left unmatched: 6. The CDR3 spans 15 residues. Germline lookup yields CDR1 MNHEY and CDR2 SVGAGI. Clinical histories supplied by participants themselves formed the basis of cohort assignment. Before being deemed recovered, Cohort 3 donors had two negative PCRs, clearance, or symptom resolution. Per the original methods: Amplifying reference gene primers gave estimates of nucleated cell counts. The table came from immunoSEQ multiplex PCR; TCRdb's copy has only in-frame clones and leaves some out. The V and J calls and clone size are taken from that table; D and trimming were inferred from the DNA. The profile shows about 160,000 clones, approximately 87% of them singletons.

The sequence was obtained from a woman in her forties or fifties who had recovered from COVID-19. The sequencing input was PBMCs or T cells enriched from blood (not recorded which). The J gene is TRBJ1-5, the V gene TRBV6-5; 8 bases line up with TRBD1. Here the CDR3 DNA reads TGTGCCAGCAGTCTGGACAGGGCTAACAATCAGCCCCAGCATTTT. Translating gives CASSLDRANNQPQHF.